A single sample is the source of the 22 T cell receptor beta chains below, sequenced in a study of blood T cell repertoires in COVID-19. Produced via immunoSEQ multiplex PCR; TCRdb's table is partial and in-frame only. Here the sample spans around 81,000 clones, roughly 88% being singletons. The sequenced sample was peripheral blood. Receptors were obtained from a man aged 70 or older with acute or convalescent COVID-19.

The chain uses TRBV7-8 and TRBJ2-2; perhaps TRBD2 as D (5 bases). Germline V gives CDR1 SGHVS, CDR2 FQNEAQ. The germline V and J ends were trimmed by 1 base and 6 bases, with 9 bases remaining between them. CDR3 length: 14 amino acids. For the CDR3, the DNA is TGTGCCAGCAGCTTAGTGGAGGTTCCCGGGGAGCTGTTTTTT. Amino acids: CASSLVEVPGELFF.

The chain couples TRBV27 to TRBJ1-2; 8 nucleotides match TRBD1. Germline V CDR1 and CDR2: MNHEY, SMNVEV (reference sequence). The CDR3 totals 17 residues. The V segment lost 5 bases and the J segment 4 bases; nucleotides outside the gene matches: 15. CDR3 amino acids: CASSINPTGGFSYGYTF. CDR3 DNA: TGTGCCAGCAGTATAAATCCCACAGGGGGATTTTCCTATGGCTACACCTTC.

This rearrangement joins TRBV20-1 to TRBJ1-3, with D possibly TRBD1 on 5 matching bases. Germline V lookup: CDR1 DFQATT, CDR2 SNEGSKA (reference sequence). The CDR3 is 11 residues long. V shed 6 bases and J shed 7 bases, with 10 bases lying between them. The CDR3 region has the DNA TGCAGTGCCCGGGGGGGGAACACCATATATTTT. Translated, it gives CSARGGNTIYF.

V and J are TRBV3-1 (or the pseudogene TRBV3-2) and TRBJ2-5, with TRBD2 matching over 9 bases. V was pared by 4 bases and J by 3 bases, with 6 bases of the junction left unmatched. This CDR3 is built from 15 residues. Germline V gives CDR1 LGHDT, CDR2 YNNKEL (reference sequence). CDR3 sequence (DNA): TGTGCCAGCAGCCCTAGCAGCGGGGGGAAAGAGACCCAGTACTTC. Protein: CASSPSSGGKETQYF.

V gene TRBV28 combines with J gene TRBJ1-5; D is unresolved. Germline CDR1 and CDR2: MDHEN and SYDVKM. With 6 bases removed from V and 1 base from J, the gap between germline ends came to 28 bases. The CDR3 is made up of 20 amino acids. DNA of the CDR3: TGTGCCAGCAGCCCAGGACTAAGGGCCTCTGGGGAGAGGAGCAATCAGCCCCAGCATTTT. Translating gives CASSPGLRASGERSNQPQHF.

In nucleotides, the CDR3 is TGTGCCAGCAAAAGACAGGGGGCTCTCCAAGAGACCCAGTACTTC. It specifies CASKRQGALQETQYF. The chain has TRBV7-2 and TRBJ2-5, with TRBD1 matching 10 bases. The V gene's germline CDR1 is SGHTA and CDR2 FQGNSA. This CDR3 region has 15 residues. V lost 7 bases, J lost 1 base, and 6 bases stayed unmatched.

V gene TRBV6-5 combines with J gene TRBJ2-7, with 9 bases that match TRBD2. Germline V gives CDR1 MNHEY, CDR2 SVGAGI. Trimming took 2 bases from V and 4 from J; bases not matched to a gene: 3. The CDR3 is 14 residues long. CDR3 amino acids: CASSYVAGVYEQYF. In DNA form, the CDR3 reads TGTGCCAGCAGTTACGTAGCGGGAGTTTACGAGCAGTACTTC.

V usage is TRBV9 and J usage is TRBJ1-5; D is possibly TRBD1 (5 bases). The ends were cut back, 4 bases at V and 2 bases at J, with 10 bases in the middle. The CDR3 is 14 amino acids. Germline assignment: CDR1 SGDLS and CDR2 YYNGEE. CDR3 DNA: TGTGCCAGCAGCTCAGACAGACGCAATCAGCCCCAGCATTTT. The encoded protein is CASSSDRRNQPQHF. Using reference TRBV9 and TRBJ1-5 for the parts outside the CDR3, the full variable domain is DSGVTQTPKHLITATGQRVTLRCSPRSGDLSVYWYQQSLDQGLQFLIQYYNGEERAKGNILERFSAQQFPDLHSELNLSSLELGDSALYFCASSSDRRNQPQHFGDGTRLSIL.

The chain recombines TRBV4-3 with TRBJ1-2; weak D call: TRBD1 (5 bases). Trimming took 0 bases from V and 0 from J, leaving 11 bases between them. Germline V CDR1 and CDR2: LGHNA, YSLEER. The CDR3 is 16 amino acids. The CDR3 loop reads CASSQESGGANYGYTF. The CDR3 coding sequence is TGCGCCAGCAGCCAAGAGAGCGGGGGTGCTAACTATGGCTACACCTTC.

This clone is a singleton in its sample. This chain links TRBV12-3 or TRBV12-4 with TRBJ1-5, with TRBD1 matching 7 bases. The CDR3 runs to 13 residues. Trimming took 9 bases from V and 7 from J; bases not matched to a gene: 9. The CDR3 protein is CASTLRGGQPQHF. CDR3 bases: TGTGCCAGTACTCTCCGAGGGGGCCAGCCCCAGCATTTT.

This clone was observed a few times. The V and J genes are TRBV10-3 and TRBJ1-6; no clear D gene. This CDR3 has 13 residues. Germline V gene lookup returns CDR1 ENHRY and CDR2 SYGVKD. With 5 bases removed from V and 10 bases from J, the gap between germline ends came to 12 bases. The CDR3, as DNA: TGTGCCATCAGTAGGGAGGGTGGCTCACCCCTCCACTTT. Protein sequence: CAISREGGSPLHF.

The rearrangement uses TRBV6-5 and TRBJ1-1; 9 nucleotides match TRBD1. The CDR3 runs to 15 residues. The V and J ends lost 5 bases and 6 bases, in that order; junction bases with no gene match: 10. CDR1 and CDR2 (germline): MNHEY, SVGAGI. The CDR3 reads CASSKQQGAFSEAFF. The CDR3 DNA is TGTGCCAGCAGTAAACAACAGGGGGCCTTCTCTGAAGCTTTCTTT.

CDR3 sequence (DNA): TGTGCCAGCAGCTCGGGACAGGCAACTAATGAAAAACTGTTTTTT. It specifies CASSSGQATNEKLFF. The rearrangement uses TRBV5-4 and TRBJ1-4, with TRBD1 matching 8 bases. Germline assignment: CDR1 SGHNT and CDR2 YYREEE (reference sequence). The V gene end was trimmed by 3 bases and the J gene end by 0 bases; junction bases not matched to a gene: 1. The CDR3 extends over 15 amino acids.

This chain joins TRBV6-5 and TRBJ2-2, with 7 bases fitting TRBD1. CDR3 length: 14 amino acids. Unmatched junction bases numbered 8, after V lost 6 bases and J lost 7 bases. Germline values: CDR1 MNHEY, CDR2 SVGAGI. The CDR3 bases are TGTGCCAGCAGAAGACAGGGATTCGGCGGGGAGCTGTTTTTT. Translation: CASRRQGFGGELFF.

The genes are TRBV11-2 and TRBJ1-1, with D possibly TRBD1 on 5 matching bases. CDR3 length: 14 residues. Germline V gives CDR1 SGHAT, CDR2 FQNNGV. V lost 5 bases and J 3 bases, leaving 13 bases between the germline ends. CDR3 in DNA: TGTGCCAGCAGCCTATTAACAGGCGACACTGAAGCTTTCTTT. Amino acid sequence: CASSLLTGDTEAFF.

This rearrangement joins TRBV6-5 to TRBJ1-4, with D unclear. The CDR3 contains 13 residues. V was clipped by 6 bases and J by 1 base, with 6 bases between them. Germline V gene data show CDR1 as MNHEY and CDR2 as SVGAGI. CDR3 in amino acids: CASRRGTNEKLFF. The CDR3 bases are TGTGCCAGCAGGCGGGGAACTAATGAAAAACTGTTTTTT.

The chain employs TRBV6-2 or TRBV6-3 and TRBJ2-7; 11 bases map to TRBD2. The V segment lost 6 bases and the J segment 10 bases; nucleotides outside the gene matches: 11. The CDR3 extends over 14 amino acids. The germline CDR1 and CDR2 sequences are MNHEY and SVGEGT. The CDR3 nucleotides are TGTGCCAGCAGCCCTAGCGGGGGGATGTGGATACAGTACTTC. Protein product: CASSPSGGMWIQYF.

The CDR3 reads CASSTQRTGASTEAFF. CDR3 DNA sequence: TGTGCCAGCTCAACACAGCGGACAGGGGCTAGCACTGAAGCTTTCTTT. This chain uses TRBV18 with TRBJ1-1; 9 nucleotides align to TRBD1. Germline CDR1 KGHSH, CDR2 LQKENI. V dropped 5 bases and J dropped 4; count of bases not matched to a gene: 11. The CDR3 totals 16 residues.

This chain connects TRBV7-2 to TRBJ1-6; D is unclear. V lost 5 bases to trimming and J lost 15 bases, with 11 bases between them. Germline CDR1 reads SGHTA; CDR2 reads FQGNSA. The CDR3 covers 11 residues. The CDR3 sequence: CASSPSSVLHF. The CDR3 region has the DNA TGTGCCAGCAGCCCCTCTTCTGTCCTCCACTTT.

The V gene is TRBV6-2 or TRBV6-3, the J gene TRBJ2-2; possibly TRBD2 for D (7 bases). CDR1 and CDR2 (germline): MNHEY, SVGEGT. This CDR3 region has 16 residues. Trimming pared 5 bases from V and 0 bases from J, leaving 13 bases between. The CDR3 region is CASSQAGQTNTGELFF. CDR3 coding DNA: TGTGCCAGCAGTCAAGCGGGACAAACGAACACCGGGGAGCTGTTTTTT.

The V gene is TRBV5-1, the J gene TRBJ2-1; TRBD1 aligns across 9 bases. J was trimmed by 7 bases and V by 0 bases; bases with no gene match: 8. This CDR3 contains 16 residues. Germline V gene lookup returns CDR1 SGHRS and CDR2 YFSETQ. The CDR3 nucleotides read TGCGCCAGCAGCTTGGAGGGACAGGGAAGGGGGAATGAGCAGTTCTTC. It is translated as CASSLEGQGRGNEQFF.

The CDR3 is CASSASGGARETQYF. Here the CDR3 DNA reads TGTGCCAGCAGCGCGAGCGGGGGGGCCAGGGAGACCCAGTACTTC. The chain recombines TRBV9 with TRBJ2-5; 10 positions match TRBD2. CDR3 size: 15 residues. The germline gives CDR1 SGDLS, CDR2 YYNGEE. The junction had 7 bases not matched to a gene; V was cut back by 3 bases and J by 5 bases.